Included here is one T cell receptor beta chain sequence, with context. This clone has more than one count but fewer than ten. Its binding antigen is unknown. Within one base of it there is no much larger clone, and no base qualities were kept. Different DNA sequences within this sample yield the same CDR3. From each donor, a single peripheral blood sample of 90 to 150 mL on average was drawn into heparinised tubes. Using a panel that included CD45RO, CCR7, CD25, CD127, CD95 and CD27, naive, central memory, regulatory and stem cell-like memory CD4+ T cells were sorted on a BD FACSAria II. Purity was above 95% for every sorted population. Right away, PBMCs were isolated by Lymphoprep density gradient centrifugation and were stained directly, with no culture step. So that batch effects would be minimized, each experiment stained and sorted samples in pairs, pairing one healthy donor with one patient.

Compared with germline, V lacks 5 bases and J lacks 2 bases; bases without a gene match: 4. CDR1 and CDR2, per the germline V gene, are SQVTM and ANQGSEA. The CDR3 measures 13 amino acids from cysteine to phenylalanine. The only DNA kept is the CDR3, 39 bases in frame from the first base. The data were obtained in a study of beta chain features in type 1 diabetes (dated 2018 in TCRdb). About the study as a whole: Mean age, gender distribution, total cell number and subset yield did not differ between patients and healthy donors. A total of some 100,000,000 sorted cells were examined across all samples, and the number of cells per subset was strongly correlated with RNA yield. In the study, recently diagnosed type 1 diabetes patients and matched healthy donors were compared on the TCRB repertoires of their sorted circulating CD4+ T cell subsets. Regulatory and stem cell-like memory subsets were isolated from only 8 patients and about 8 healthy donors, whereas naive and central memory subsets came from all 28 donors.

General study outcomes and caveats: In all four CD4+ subsets, TCRB CDR3 length was moderately but significantly shorter in type 1 diabetes patients. HLA sub-analyses involved small numbers of individuals, so any influence of HLA type on TCRB rearrangement remained unresolved. At VDJ recombination sites, type 1 diabetes patients had fewer insertions and more deleted nucleotides, which implies abnormalities in thymic rearrangement. Shorter templates might be favored by PCR, yet because patient and control samples were amplified and corrected together, any such skew would affect both groups equally. Naive, central memory and regulatory TCRB repertoires appeared to be more similar among patients than among healthy donors. Because cDNA was sequenced instead of genomic DNA, highly expressing activated cells could be over-represented, though the groups showed no difference in activation or CD3 levels.

The entire amount of isolated RNA was reverse transcribed using the High Capacity cDNA Reverse Transcription Kit, so the sequenced TCRB transcripts were expressed ones. Naive, central memory and regulatory T cell samples underwent deep immunoSEQ sequencing, averaging approximately 3.5 million total reads per sample. After sorted cells were lysed in RLT buffer, RNA was extracted with DNase-treated RNeasy Micro or Mini kits, with the choice depending on cell number. Each cell subset was processed separately to prevent cross-contamination, with patient and healthy donor samples processed together. The immunoSEQ multiplex PCR was used to amplify TCRB sequences from cDNA, yielding 87-bp fragments that span the CDR3 region. Amplicons were sequenced on the Illumina HiSeq platform. For the original study's pipeline: Synthetic template baselines were used to correct PCR bias computationally, reads within Hamming distance 2 were collapsed together, and singletons that could not be merged were discarded. By aligning reads against IMGT, V, D and J genes, CDR3 length, and insertions or deletions at six rearrangement sites were assigned. Within each subset, clonotype counts were normalized to sorted cell number, and only after that were true diversity and Gini coefficients computed with the tcR R package. Repertoire sharing was quantified using the overlap coefficient calculated on TCRB nucleotide sequences. As a proxy for the pre-selection repertoire, out-of-frame TCRB sequences from naive cells were analyzed. This is the immuneACCESS table as TCRdb keeps it, with only in-frame sequences that have V and J called. A part of the clones is gone; compared with another copy, unresolved V genes explain less than half, and the rest is unexplained. The V and J calls and clone size are taken from that table; D and trimming were inferred from the DNA. In this sample the table shows roughly 330,000 clones, 13% of which occur a single time. 0.015% of the sample belongs to the ten largest clones.

The chain is assembled from TRBV29-1 and TRBJ1-1; 8 central nucleotides agree with TRBD1. This TCR came from a woman between 18 and 29 years old with type 1 diabetes. Specimen: naive CD4+ T cells from blood. In light of the paper, this sample's cell subset or site label describes: true naive CD4+ T cells. The CDR3 is CSVRQGPNTEAFF. The DNA is as follows: TGCAGCGTTCGACAGGGGCCTAACACTGAAGCTTTCTTT.